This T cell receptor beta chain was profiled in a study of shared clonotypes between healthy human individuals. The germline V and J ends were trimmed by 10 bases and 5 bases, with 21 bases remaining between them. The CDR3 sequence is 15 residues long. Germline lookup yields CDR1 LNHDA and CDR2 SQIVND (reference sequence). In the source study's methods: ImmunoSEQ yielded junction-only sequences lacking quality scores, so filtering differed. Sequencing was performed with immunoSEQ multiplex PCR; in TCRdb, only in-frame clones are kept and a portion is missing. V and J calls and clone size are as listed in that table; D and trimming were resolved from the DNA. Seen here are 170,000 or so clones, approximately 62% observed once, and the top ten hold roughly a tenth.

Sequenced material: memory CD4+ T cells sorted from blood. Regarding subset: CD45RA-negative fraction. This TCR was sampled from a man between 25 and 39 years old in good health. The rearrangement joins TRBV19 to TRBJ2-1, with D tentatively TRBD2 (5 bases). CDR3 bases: TGTGCCACCCGCCCCCTGGCCGGGATAGACAATGAGCAGTTCTTC. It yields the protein CATRPLAGIDNEQFF.